The sequence of this TCR beta chain was determined in a study of blood T cells in healthy people across ages. It was with a sample-barcoded 5' primer and a J-beta primer mix that a second PCR of about 6 to 12 cycles was run. Each cDNA molecule carried a tag from a template-switch adaptor that contained 12 random nucleotides. TCRdb used MiXCR to reprocess the 5' RACE reads, holding one entry per CDR3 protein. The sample shows 910,000 or so distinct CDR3 sequences, approximately 50% of them seen only once. Findings of the study overall: The donors' CMV status was not determined, possibly confounding changes in expanded clonotypes. Diversity estimates drawn from one million T cells were deemed underestimates.

This clonotype was detected a few times. Antigen unknown. The CDR3 covers 16 residues. The V call is TRBV21-1, the J call TRBJ2-4; the tabulated D call, TRBD1, remains unverified against the DNA. Gene TRBJ2-7 matches the end of the DNA better, so the J call may be wrong. TRBV21-1 is given as a pseudogene. This sequence was found in an older woman in good health. The sample was blood. CDR3 sequence: CASTSPRGGRLYEQYF. CDR3 coding DNA: TGTGCCAGCACCTCGCCGAGAGGGGGGAGATTGTACGAGCAGTACTTC.